Below, 20 T cell receptor beta chains from the same sample are listed, as sequenced in a study of T cell changes during pregnancy in multiple sclerosis. Method: immunoSEQ multiplex PCR; TCRdb's copy keeps in-frame clones and lacks some. In the table there are approximately 69,000 clones, just over 90% of which are singletons. The specimen comprised peripheral blood, sampled in the second trimester of pregnancy. The receptors were gathered from a female donor in good health, enrolled as a control in a pregnancy study.

This clone was counted a single time. The chain has TRBV28 and TRBJ2-3; TRBD2 matches at 7 bases. CDR1 MDHEN and CDR2 SYDVKM come from the germline V gene. The CDR3 length is 14 residues. J gave up 2 bases and V 6 bases, and 5 bases lay outside the gene matches. The CDR3 protein is CASSPAGNTDTQYF. The CDR3 DNA is TGTGCCAGCAGCCCAGCGGGGAACACAGATACGCAGTATTTT.

CDR3 nucleotides: TGTGCCAGCAGGTACCGGGACTACAATGAGCAGTTCTTC. Amino acid sequence: CASRYRDYNEQFF. The rearrangement links TRBV6-5 to TRBJ2-1; tentatively, D is TRBD2 (5 bases). V lost 6 bases and J 3 bases, leaving 9 bases between the germline ends. Germline values: CDR1 MNHEY, CDR2 SVGAGI. The CDR3 is 13 amino acids.

The V and J genes are TRBV18 and TRBJ2-7; 8 bases match TRBD1. Germline assignment: CDR1 KGHSH and CDR2 LQKENI. The CDR3 loop spans 15 amino acids. Trimming cost V 4 bases and J 2 bases; bases outside gene matches: 7. The CDR3 sequence: CASSQGQGLTYEQYF. In nucleotides, the CDR3 is TGTGCCAGCTCACAAGGACAGGGCTTGACCTACGAGCAGTACTTC. The full variable domain, its missing parts supplied by reference TRBV18 and TRBJ2-7, is NAGVMQNPRHLVRRRGQEARLRCSPMKGHSHVYWYRQLPEEGLKFMVYLQKENIIDESGMPKERFSAEFPKEGPSILRIQQVVRGDSAAYFCASSQGQGLTYEQYFGPGTRLTVT.

This chain uses TRBV19 with TRBJ1-2; unclear D gene. This CDR3 has 15 amino acids. Trimming removed 5 bases at V and 0 bases at J, with 13 bases between. The germline V gene encodes CDR1 LNHDA and CDR2 SQIVND (reference sequence). The CDR3 loop reads CASSHNSAANYGYTF. The DNA for the CDR3 is TGTGCCAGTAGTCACAACAGTGCAGCTAACTATGGCTACACCTTC.

The chain recombines TRBV28 with TRBJ1-5; tentative D call: TRBD1 (5 bases). The CDR3 extends over 18 amino acids. The germline V gene encodes CDR1 MDHEN and CDR2 SYDVKM. V gave up 6 bases and J gave up 0 bases, with 21 bases separating them. CDR3 region: CASSLPGLRGYSNQPQHF. The CDR3 coding sequence is TGTGCCAGCAGCCTACCGGGACTTAGGGGATATAGCAATCAGCCCCAGCATTTT.

The chain employs TRBV7-9 and TRBJ1-2, with D unresolved. The length of the CDR3 is 11 residues. With 5 bases removed from V and 6 bases from J, the gap between germline ends came to 7 bases. The V gene's germline CDR1 is SEHNR and CDR2 FQNEAQ (reference sequence). CDR3 protein: CASSPRDGYTF. CDR3 nucleotide sequence: TGTGCCAGCAGCCCGCGAGATGGCTACACCTTC. The whole variable domain, remainder taken from reference TRBV7-9 and TRBJ1-2, is DTGVSQNPRHKITKRGQNVTFRCDPISEHNRLYWYRQTLGQGPEFLTYFQNEAQLEKSRLLSDRFSAERPKGSFSTLEIQRTEQGDSAMYLCASSPRDGYTFGSGTRLTVV.

The chain recombines TRBV19 with TRBJ2-7; possible D gene TRBD2, 5 bases. The V end was cut by 6 bases, the J end by 3 bases, with 15 bases between. CDR1 is LNHDA, CDR2 SQIVND, per germline (reference sequence). This CDR3 has 14 residues. CDR3 protein: CASSTRDGDYEQYF. CDR3 bases: TGTGCCAGTAGCACGCGAGACGGGGACTACGAGCAGTACTTC. The whole variable domain, filled in from reference TRBV19 and TRBJ2-7, reads DGGITQSPKYLFRKEGQNVTLSCEQNLNHDAMYWYRQDPGQGLRLIYYSQIVNDFQKGDIAEGYSVSREKKESFPLTVTSAQKNPTAFYLCASSTRDGDYEQYFGPGTRLTVT.

The chain joins TRBV19 to TRBJ2-3, with D hard to call. The germline V gene has CDR1 LNHDA and CDR2 SQIVND (reference sequence). This CDR3 has 12 amino acids. Trimming shortened V by 0 bases and J by 7 bases, and 5 bases separated the two germline ends. This chain's CDR3 is CASSIESYTQYF. CDR3 in DNA: TGTGCCAGTAGTATAGAGTCCTATACGCAGTATTTT.

In this sample, this clone turned up a few times. The V gene is TRBV13, the J gene TRBJ1-1; possible D gene TRBD1, 6 bases. This CDR3 spans 12 amino acids. The germline gives CDR1 PRHDT, CDR2 FYEKMQ (reference sequence). Trimming stripped 4 bases from V and 11 bases from J, with 14 bases between. CDR3 in amino acids: CASSSLVRGAFF. CDR3 nucleotide sequence: TGTGCCAGCAGCTCACTGGTAAGGGGGGCTTTCTTT.

V and J are TRBV27 and TRBJ1-1, with a tentative D call TRBD1 (5 bases). Germline-derived CDR1 and CDR2 are MNHEY and SMNVEV (reference sequence). There are 16 residues in the CDR3. The ends were cut back, 2 bases at V and 0 bases at J, with 13 bases in the middle. In DNA form, the CDR3 reads TGTGCCAGCAGTTTAAGATCCCCGACAGTGAACACTGAAGCTTTCTTT. This codes for CASSLRSPTVNTEAFF.

V and J are TRBV10-3 and TRBJ1-6; maybe TRBD1 (5 bases). The CDR3 has 15 amino acids. The germline V and J ends were trimmed by 4 bases and 12 bases, with 19 bases remaining between them. Germline V gene lookup returns CDR1 ENHRY and CDR2 SYGVKD. CDR3 sequence reads: CAISAEGQGNKPLHF. In DNA form, the CDR3 reads TGTGCCATCAGTGCGGAAGGGCAGGGAAATAAACCCCTCCACTTT.

The V gene is TRBV11-1, the J gene TRBJ2-3; no definite D call. This CDR3 is built from 15 residues. The V and J ends lost 5 bases and 2 bases respectively, with 14 bases between them. Germline loops: CDR1 SGHAT, CDR2 FQDESV (reference sequence). The CDR3 sequence: CASSEFPPPTDTQYF. The CDR3 nucleotides are TGTGCCAGCAGCGAGTTTCCGCCCCCCACAGATACGCAGTATTTT.

In this sample, this clone turned up a few times. The rearrangement joins TRBV7-2 to TRBJ1-5; D uncertain. This CDR3 is built from 15 residues. From germline, CDR1 is SGHTA and CDR2 FQGNSA. V shed 1 base and J shed 9 bases, with 16 bases lying between them. This chain's CDR3 is CASSLGLPQEGPQHF. The CDR3, as DNA: TGTGCCAGCAGCTTAGGTTTACCCCAAGAGGGGCCCCAGCATTTT.

This clone appeared once. This chain connects TRBV6-1 to TRBJ2-2; TRBD2 agrees at 7 bases. V trimming: 4 bases; J trimming: 2 bases; junction bases outside the gene matches: 4. This CDR3 has 15 amino acids. Germline V CDR1 and CDR2: MNHNS, SASEGT. The CDR3 reads CASSGLALNTGELFF. DNA of the CDR3: TGTGCCAGCAGTGGACTAGCCCTTAACACCGGGGAGCTGTTTTTT.

This chain joins TRBV7-9 and TRBJ1-2; 7 nucleotides align to TRBD1. The CDR3 loop spans 14 amino acids. The ends lost 5 bases at V and 3 bases at J; junction bases unmatched: 6. Germline V gives CDR1 SEHNR, CDR2 FQNEAQ (reference sequence). The CDR3 protein is CASSGTTGDYGYTF. CDR3 coding DNA: TGTGCCAGCAGCGGCACAACAGGGGACTATGGCTACACCTTC.

This clone has at least ten counts. V gene TRBV4-2 combines with J gene TRBJ2-2, with TRBD1 identical over 8 bases. The CDR3 consists of 13 residues. The germline V gene encodes CDR1 LGHNA and CDR2 YNFKEQ. Losses at the gene ends were 7 bases for V and 5 bases for J; bases not matched to a gene: 3. The CDR3 here is CASTQGETGELFF. The CDR3 DNA reads as TGTGCCAGCACACAGGGGGAGACCGGGGAGCTGTTTTTT.

The chain combines TRBV6-4 with TRBJ1-6, with D maybe TRBD1 (6 bases). CDR1 is MRHNA and CDR2 is SNTAGT in the germline V gene. V shed 4 bases and J shed 7 bases, with 11 bases lying between them. This CDR3 comprises 14 residues. CDR3 amino acids: CASSVRQGNSPLHF. DNA of the CDR3: TGTGCCAGCAGTGTGAGGCAGGGGAATTCACCCCTCCACTTT.

This clone was picked up one time. Other DNA sequences within the sample encode an identical CDR3. The V gene is TRBV7-2, the J gene TRBJ1-2; D not resolved. The CDR3 runs to 15 residues. V lost 1 base, J lost 2 bases, and 11 bases lay in between. Germline CDR1 reads SGHTA; CDR2 reads FQGNSA. CDR3 coding DNA: TGTGCCAGCAGCTTAGGGGCGGCGGGGAACTATGGCTACACCTTC. Translation gives CASSLGAAGNYGYTF.

A single count supports this clone. The V gene is TRBV12-1, the J gene TRBJ2-5; TRBD2 is taken as the D call from the table, unchecked against the DNA. TRBV12-1 is recorded as a pseudogene. The length of the CDR3 is 16 residues. The DNA for the CDR3 is TGTGCCAGCAGCTTTGCGACTAGCGGGGCCCAAGAGACCCAGTACTTC. This sequence encodes CASSFATSGAQETQYF.

This sequence joins TRBV7-8 and TRBJ2-3; a possible D gene is TRBD1 (5 bases). This CDR3 contains 15 residues. V was trimmed by 5 bases and J by 3 bases, leaving 15 bases between them. Per the germline V gene, CDR1 is SGHVS and CDR2 is FQNEAQ. The CDR3 reads CASSPGSGLTDTQYF. CDR3 bases: TGTGCCAGCAGCCCCGGGTCAGGGCTTACAGATACGCAGTATTTT.